This TCR beta chain was sequenced for a study of shared clonotypes between healthy human individuals. In the study overall: The cohort comprised a couple of women and a few men. Their ages spanned 18 to 49 years.

Repertoires were generated with immunoSEQ multiplex PCR, while TCRdb's copy carries only in-frame clones and drops some. In the table there are about 360,000 clones, around 67% of which are singletons. V was clipped by 3 bases and J by 0 bases, with 9 bases between them. This CDR3 is built from 15 residues. Germline CDR1 is MGHDK and CDR2 is SYGVNS. The chain has TRBV25-1 and TRBJ2-1; no clear D gene. The sample consisted of memory CD4+ T cells sorted from blood. Documented subset: CD45RA-negative fraction. The sequence derives from a young man in good health. The CDR3 loop is CASSDNSVSYNEQFF. The CDR3 DNA follows: TGTGCCAGCAGTGATAACAGCGTCTCCTACAATGAGCAGTTCTTC.